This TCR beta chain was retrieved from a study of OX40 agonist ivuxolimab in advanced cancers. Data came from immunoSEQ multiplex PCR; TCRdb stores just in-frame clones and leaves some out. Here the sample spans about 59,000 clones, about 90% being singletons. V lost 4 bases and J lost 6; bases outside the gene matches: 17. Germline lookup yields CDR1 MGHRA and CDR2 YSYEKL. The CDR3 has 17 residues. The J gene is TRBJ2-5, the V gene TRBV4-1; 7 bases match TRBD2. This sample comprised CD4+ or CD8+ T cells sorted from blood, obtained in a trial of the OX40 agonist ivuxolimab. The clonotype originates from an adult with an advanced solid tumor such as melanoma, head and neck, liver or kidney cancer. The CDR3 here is CASSPHNGRGERKTQYF. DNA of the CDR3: TGCGCCAGCAGCCCGCATAACGGACGGGGGGAAAGGAAGACCCAGTACTTC.